This TCR beta chain was captured in a study of blood T cell repertoires in COVID-19. Turning to the study itself: Specimens from acute and convalescent COVID-19 originated in the United States, Italy and Spain. PBMCs, B-cell-depleted T cells, or T cells provided the cDNA or gDNA that made up the material.

Per the original methods: From reference gene primer amplification, estimates of nucleated cell counts were derived. Some clones are missing from TCRdb's copy, which holds only in-frame ones; the method was immunoSEQ multiplex PCR. The V and J calls and clone size are taken from that table; D and trimming were inferred from the DNA. The repertoire consists of roughly 63,000 clones, with around 87% occurring once and the leading ten covering more than 2.5%. Germline trimming cut 1 base from V and 6 bases from J; bases unmatched to any gene: 8. The germline V gene encodes CDR1 LGHNA and CDR2 YNFKEQ. This CDR3 has 15 amino acids.

The J gene is TRBJ2-7, the V gene TRBV4-2; TRBD2 matches 8 bases. The clonotype comes from a man aged 45 to 65 with acute or convalescent COVID-19. Sequences were obtained from peripheral blood. The CDR3 DNA follows: TGTGCCAGCAGCCAAGCTCCGGGACTAGTTGGCGAGCAGTACTTC. Residues: CASSQAPGLVGEQYF.